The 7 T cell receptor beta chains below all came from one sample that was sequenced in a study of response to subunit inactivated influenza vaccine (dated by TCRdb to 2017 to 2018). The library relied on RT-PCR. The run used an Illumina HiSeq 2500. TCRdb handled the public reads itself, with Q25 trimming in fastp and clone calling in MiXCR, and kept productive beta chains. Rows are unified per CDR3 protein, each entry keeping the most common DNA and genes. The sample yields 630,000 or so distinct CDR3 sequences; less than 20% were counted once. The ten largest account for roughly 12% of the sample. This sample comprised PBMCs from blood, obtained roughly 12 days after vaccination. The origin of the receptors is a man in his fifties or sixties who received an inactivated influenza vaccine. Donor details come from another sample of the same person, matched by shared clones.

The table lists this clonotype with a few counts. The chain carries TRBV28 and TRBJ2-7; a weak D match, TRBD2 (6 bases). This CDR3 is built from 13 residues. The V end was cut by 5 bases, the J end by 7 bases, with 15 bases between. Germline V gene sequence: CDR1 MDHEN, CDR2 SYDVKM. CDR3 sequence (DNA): TGTGCCAGCAGTCCCCAGACTAGAGGAGAGCAGTACTTC. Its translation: CASSPQTRGEQYF.

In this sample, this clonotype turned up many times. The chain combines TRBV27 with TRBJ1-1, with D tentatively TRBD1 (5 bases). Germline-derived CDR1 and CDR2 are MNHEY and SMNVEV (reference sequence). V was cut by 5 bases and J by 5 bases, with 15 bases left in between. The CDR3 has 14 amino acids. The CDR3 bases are TGTGCCAGCAGTCCCCTCCCGGGGGGGACTGAAGCTTTCTTT. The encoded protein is CASSPLPGGTEAFF.

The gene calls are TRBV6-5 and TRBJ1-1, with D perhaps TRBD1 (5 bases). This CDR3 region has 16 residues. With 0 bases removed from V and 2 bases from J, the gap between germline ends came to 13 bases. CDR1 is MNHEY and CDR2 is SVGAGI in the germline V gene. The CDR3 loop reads CASSYSMGRVNTEAFF. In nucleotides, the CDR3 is TGTGCCAGCAGTTACTCAATGGGCAGGGTAAACACTGAAGCTTTCTTT.

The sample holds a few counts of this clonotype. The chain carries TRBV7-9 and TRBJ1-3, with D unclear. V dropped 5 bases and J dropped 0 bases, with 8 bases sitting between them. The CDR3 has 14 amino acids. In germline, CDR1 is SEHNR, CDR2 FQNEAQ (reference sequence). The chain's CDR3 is CASSHTRSGNTIYF. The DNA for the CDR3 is TGTGCCAGCAGCCATACTCGCTCTGGAAACACCATATATTTT.

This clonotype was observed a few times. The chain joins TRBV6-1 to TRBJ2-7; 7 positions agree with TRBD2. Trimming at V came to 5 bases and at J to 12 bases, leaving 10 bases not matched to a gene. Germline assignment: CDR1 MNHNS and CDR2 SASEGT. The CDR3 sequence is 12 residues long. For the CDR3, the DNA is TGTGCCAGCAGTTTAACCGGGGGGATATGGTACTTC. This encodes CASSLTGGIWYF.

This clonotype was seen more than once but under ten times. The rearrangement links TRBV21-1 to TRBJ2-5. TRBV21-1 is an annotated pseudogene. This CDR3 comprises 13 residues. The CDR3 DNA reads TGTGCCAGCAGCCAAAAAACGGGAGAGACCCAGTACTTC. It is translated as CASSQKTGETQYF.

The CDR3 bases are TGCGCCAGCAGTGAGAGGGTTTTTTCCTACAATGAGCAGTTCTTC. Translation: CASSERVFSYNEQFF. This sequence joins TRBV10-2 and TRBJ2-1; D gene ambiguous. Trimming removed 2 bases at V and 1 base at J, with 9 bases between. This CDR3 is built from 15 residues. The germline CDR1 and CDR2 sequences are WSHSY and SAAADI.